What follows are 31 T cell receptor beta chains derived from one specimen sequenced in a study of blood T cell repertoires in COVID-19. Sequencing was performed with immunoSEQ multiplex PCR; in TCRdb, only in-frame clones are kept and a portion is missing. Of 250,000 to 350,000 clones in the sample, under 90% were seen once. Specimen: peripheral blood. The receptors stem from a woman aged 40 to 50 who had recovered from COVID-19.

J is TRBJ2-2 and V is TRBV9, with 9 bases fitting TRBD2. After removal of 3 bases from V and 4 bases from J, the junction contained 4 bases not matched to a gene. Germline assignment: CDR1 SGDLS and CDR2 YYNGEE. This CDR3 comprises 15 residues. The CDR3 sequence: CASSAAGGSTGELFF. DNA of the CDR3: TGTGCCAGCAGCGCCGCGGGAGGGTCCACCGGGGAGCTGTTTTTT.

Ten or more counts support this clone. The chain links TRBV28 to TRBJ1-3; the D gene is possibly TRBD1 (6 bases). This CDR3 is built from 17 residues. Trimming cost V 8 bases and J 0 bases, with 20 bases left between them. Germline loops: CDR1 MDHEN, CDR2 SYDVKM. The CDR3: CASGFWDIKSSGNTIYF. The DNA for the CDR3 is TGTGCCAGCGGGTTTTGGGACATCAAGAGCTCTGGAAACACCATATATTTT.

The chain is built from TRBV4-1 and TRBJ2-6; tentative D call: TRBD2 (7 bases). In germline, CDR1 is MGHRA, CDR2 YSYEKL. Trimming removed 0 bases at V and 16 bases at J, with 13 bases between. The CDR3 runs to 13 residues. CDR3 loop: CASSQDKGGPLTF. CDR3 bases: TGCGCCAGCAGCCAAGATAAGGGGGGGCCTCTGACTTTC.

This chain connects TRBV12-5 to TRBJ2-1, with 7 positions matching TRBD2. The V gene's germline CDR1 is LGHNT and CDR2 FRNRAP. There are 21 residues in the CDR3. V was clipped by 11 bases and J by 1 base; unmatched bases: 29. CDR3 DNA: TGTGCTGAAGCTGGGGGGGTGGGGGAGCCCAACTCCCGATGGTCCTACAATGAGCAGTTCTTC. It encodes CAEAGGVGEPNSRWSYNEQFF. The full variable domain, completed using reference TRBV12-5 and TRBJ2-1, is DARVTQTPRHKVTEMGQEVTMRCQPILGHNTVFWYRQTMMQGLELLAYFRNRAPLDDSGMPKDRFSAEMPDATLATLKIQPSEPRDSAVYFCAEAGGVGEPNSRWSYNEQFFGPGTRLTVL.

Comment on this clone: This CDR3 is also generated by other DNA sequences in the sample. V gene TRBV24-1 combines with J gene TRBJ1-2, with a tentative D call TRBD1 (5 bases). Per the germline V gene, CDR1 is KGHDR and CDR2 is SFDVKD. V lost 2 bases and J 5 bases, leaving 8 bases between the germline ends. The CDR3 consists of 13 residues. The DNA of the CDR3 is TGTGCCACCAGTGATTCTGGGGGGTATGGCTACACCTTC. Its translation: CATSDSGGYGYTF.

Only one count was recorded for this clone. The rearrangement uses TRBV27 and TRBJ2-7, with TRBD2 as a possible D gene (7 bases). CDR3 length: 15 residues. Germline CDR1 MNHEY, CDR2 SMNVEV (reference sequence). V shed 4 bases and J shed 6 bases, with 19 bases lying between them. The CDR3 DNA follows: TGTGCCAGCAGTTCGGGGGTTGGGGGGGCGGGCGAGCAGTACTTC. It yields the protein CASSSGVGGAGEQYF.

This chain joins TRBV6-5 and TRBJ2-7, with 7 bases matching TRBD2. This CDR3 contains 14 residues. V was clipped by 2 bases and J by 1 base; unmatched bases: 2. The germline gives CDR1 MNHEY, CDR2 SVGAGI. This chain's CDR3 is CASSYGLESYEQYF. Written as DNA, the CDR3 is TGTGCCAGCAGTTACGGACTAGAGTCCTACGAGCAGTACTTC.

This chain uses TRBV5-1 with TRBJ2-5; 8 positions agree with TRBD1. CDR1 and CDR2 (germline): SGHRS, YFSETQ. The CDR3 extends over 15 amino acids. The ends lost 2 bases at V and 5 bases at J; junction bases unmatched: 8. The DNA of the CDR3 is TGCGCCAGCAGCTTTACAGGGGGTGGAAGGGAGACCCAGTACTTC. Translating it yields CASSFTGGGRETQYF.

DNA of the CDR3: TGCGCCAGCAGCGGTACTAGCGCCTCCACCACCGGGGAGCTGTTTTTT. This translates into CASSGTSASTTGELFF. The rearrangement links TRBV5-1 to TRBJ2-2; 7 nucleotides agree with TRBD2. The CDR3 contains 16 residues. With V trimmed by 4 bases and J by 4 bases, 10 bases remained unmatched. Germline assignment: CDR1 SGHRS and CDR2 YFSETQ.

The chain carries TRBV9 and TRBJ2-7; 10 nucleotides agree with TRBD2. The CDR3 covers 14 residues. The germline CDR1 and CDR2 sequences are SGDLS and YYNGEE. The junction had 4 bases not matched to a gene; V was cut back by 3 bases and J by 4 bases. CDR3 residues: CASSAGTSEYEQYF. In nucleotides, the CDR3 is TGTGCCAGCAGCGCCGGGACTAGCGAATACGAGCAGTACTTC.

V is TRBV10-3 and J is TRBJ1-1, with 9 positions matching TRBD1. V shed 6 bases, J shed 8 bases, and the junction held 7 bases outside the gene matches. The CDR3 covers 13 residues. Germline CDR1 and CDR2: ENHRY and SYGVKD. In DNA form, the CDR3 reads TGTGCCATCAGCGAACAGGGGGCGGGAGAAGCTTTCTTT. Protein product: CAISEQGAGEAFF.

The V call is TRBV30, the J call TRBJ2-1; 7 bases line up with TRBD2. Per the germline V gene, CDR1 is GTSNPN and CDR2 is SVGIG (reference sequence). V was clipped by 3 bases and J by 4 bases; unmatched bases: 18. The CDR3 sequence is 18 residues long. The chain's CDR3 is CAWSLGIGGSILYNEQFF. CDR3 nucleotide sequence: TGTGCCTGGAGCCTAGGGATCGGCGGGAGCATATTGTACAATGAGCAGTTCTTC.

The rearrangement links TRBV7-8 to TRBJ2-1; 9 positions agree with TRBD2. From germline, CDR1 is SGHVS and CDR2 FQNEAQ. The V gene end was trimmed by 2 bases and the J gene end by 0 bases; junction bases not matched to a gene: 8. The CDR3 loop spans 18 amino acids. CDR3 sequence reads: CASSLWASGVSSYNEQFF. CDR3 in DNA: TGTGCCAGCAGCTTATGGGCTAGCGGGGTCAGCTCCTACAATGAGCAGTTCTTC.

The rearrangement uses TRBV28 and TRBJ2-5, with TRBD1 matching over 9 bases. The CDR3 has 17 amino acids. V lost 6 bases and J lost 4; bases outside the gene matches: 15. Germline V CDR1 and CDR2: MDHEN, SYDVKM. CDR3 sequence reads: CASRSPGPGQGGETQYF. The CDR3 DNA is TGTGCCAGCAGATCTCCCGGGCCGGGACAGGGAGGAGAGACCCAGTACTTC.

The CDR3 loop is CASSLGQASYNEQFF. The CDR3, as DNA: TGTGCCAGCTCACTGGGACAGGCCTCCTACAATGAGCAGTTCTTC. The V call is TRBV18, the J call TRBJ2-1, with TRBD1 identical over 8 bases. Looked up from germline, CDR1 is KGHSH and CDR2 is LQKENI. The junction had 2 bases not matched to a gene; V was cut back by 4 bases and J by 0 bases. This CDR3 has 15 residues.

This clone was observed a single time. This sequence joins TRBV5-1 and TRBJ2-7; TRBD2 matches 7 bases. The germline V gene has CDR1 SGHRS and CDR2 YFSETQ. The CDR3 is 15 residues long. J was trimmed by 5 bases and V by 1 base; bases with no gene match: 9. Here the CDR3 reads CASSLWAGVGDEQYF. DNA of the CDR3: TGCGCCAGCAGCTTGTGGGCGGGAGTGGGAGACGAGCAGTACTTC.

V and J are TRBV19 and TRBJ2-7, with 7 bases lining up with TRBD2. The CDR3 extends over 14 amino acids. Trimming took 7 bases from V and 3 from J; bases not matched to a gene: 9. Germline V gives CDR1 LNHDA, CDR2 SQIVND (reference sequence). CDR3 nucleotide sequence: TGTGCCAGTACCCGGGGCGGGGGAGACTACGAGCAGTACTTC. This sequence encodes CASTRGGGDYEQYF.

This chain links TRBV2 with TRBJ1-4, with 8 bases matching TRBD1. V was clipped by 6 bases and J by 3 bases; unmatched bases: 6. In germline, CDR1 is SNHLY, CDR2 FYNNEI. This CDR3 has 15 amino acids. In DNA, the CDR3 is TGTGCCAGCAGGCCCGGACAGGGCCCTAATGAAAAACTGTTTTTT. Its protein is CASRPGQGPNEKLFF.

The chain carries TRBV28 and TRBJ1-2; a possible D gene is TRBD1 (5 bases). V was cut by 3 bases and J by 4 bases, with 15 bases left in between. This CDR3 region has 15 residues. CDR1 and CDR2 (germline): MDHEN, SYDVKM. The CDR3, as DNA: TGTGCCAGCAGTTTCTCTGGACACGGTGCCTATGGCTACACCTTC. Translated: CASSFSGHGAYGYTF.

This clone has a single count. This chain connects TRBV7-8 to TRBJ2-5, with a weak D call TRBD1 (6 bases). Trimming took off 2 bases at V and 5 bases at J, with 15 bases between the two ends. Germline CDR1 reads SGHVS; CDR2 reads FQNEAQ. The CDR3 has 15 amino acids. In DNA form, the CDR3 reads TGTGCCAGCAGCTTATATTCTGGGCAGGGGGAGACCCAGTACTTC. Its translation is CASSLYSGQGETQYF.

This clone was counted a few times. J is TRBJ2-1 and V is TRBV7-9; TRBD1 agrees at 7 bases. In germline, CDR1 is SEHNR, CDR2 FQNEAQ (reference sequence). The CDR3 contains 16 residues. Trimming at V came to 6 bases and at J to 1 base, leaving 9 bases not matched to a gene. The CDR3 here is CASSPATGLSYNEQFF. The CDR3 DNA is TGTGCCAGCAGTCCCGCGACAGGGCTGTCCTACAATGAGCAGTTCTTC. The whole variable domain, filled in from reference TRBV7-9 and TRBJ2-1, reads DTGVSQNPRHKITKRGQNVTFRCDPISEHNRLYWYRQTLGQGPEFLTYFQNEAQLEKSRLLSDRFSAERPKGSFSTLEIQRTEQGDSAMYLCASSPATGLSYNEQFFGPGTRLTVL.

This clone was counted at least ten times. The sample carries other DNA sequences with the same CDR3. The gene calls are TRBV3-1 (or the pseudogene TRBV3-2) and TRBJ2-1, with D perhaps matching TRBD1 (6 bases). Germline CDR1 reads LGHDT; CDR2 reads YNNKEL (reference sequence). CDR3 length equals 16 residues. Trimming took 0 bases from V and 4 from J, leaving 13 bases between them. CDR3 sequence reads: CASSQDAVGGYNEQFF. DNA of the CDR3: TGTGCCAGCAGCCAAGACGCGGTAGGGGGTTACAATGAGCAGTTCTTC.

V is TRBV5-1 and J is TRBJ2-7, with TRBD2 matching 10 bases. CDR3 length: 14 residues. V trimming: 0 bases; J trimming: 6 bases; junction bases outside the gene matches: 3. The germline CDR1 and CDR2 sequences are SGHRS and YFSETQ. The CDR3 sequence is CASSLAAGGSEQYF. CDR3 coding DNA: TGCGCCAGCAGCTTGGCAGCGGGAGGGTCCGAGCAGTACTTC.

The chain links TRBV2 to TRBJ1-2; 12 bases match TRBD1. The CDR3 spans 13 residues. V shed 7 bases, J shed 8 bases, and the junction held 5 bases outside the gene matches. The germline V gene has CDR1 SNHLY and CDR2 FYNNEI. CDR3 nucleotides: TGTGCCAGCAAGGGACAGGGGGCGTCCGGCTACACCTTC. Translation gives CASKGQGASGYTF.

This clone was observed once. This chain uses TRBV6-2 or TRBV6-3 with TRBJ2-5; 8 bases line up with TRBD1. V trimming: 5 bases; J trimming: 2 bases; junction bases outside the gene matches: 10. The V gene's germline CDR1 is MNHEY and CDR2 SVGEGT. The CDR3 spans 16 residues. The CDR3 nucleotides are TGTGCCAGCAGTGCAGCAGGGGGCGCGGGGCAAGAGACCCAGTACTTC. Its translation: CASSAAGGAGQETQYF.

The V call is TRBV10-3, the J call TRBJ2-7; 7 bases align to TRBD2. The length of the CDR3 is 15 residues. Unmatched junction bases numbered 2, after V lost 0 bases and J lost 0 bases. CDR1 and CDR2 from the germline V gene are ENHRY and SYGVKD. CDR3 residues: CAISESVAGSYEQYF. CDR3 coding DNA: TGTGCCATCAGTGAGTCAGTAGCGGGCTCCTACGAGCAGTACTTC.

This clone was observed a single time. This sequence joins TRBV21-1 and TRBJ2-5; the DNA was not compared with TRBD2, the D call given in the table. TRBV21-1 is a pseudogene locus. The CDR3 spans 18 residues. The CDR3 sequence: CASSGTPGLAGGWETQYF. CDR3 DNA: TGTGCCAGCAGCGGTACGCCGGGGCTAGCGGGAGGGTGGGAGACCCAGTACTTC.

The CDR3 region is CASGPAPGQGDNEQFF. Written as DNA, the CDR3 is TGTGCTAGTGGTCCAGCGCCGGGACAGGGGGACAATGAGCAGTTCTTC. The chain is built from TRBV12-5 and TRBJ2-1; 11 bases agree with TRBD1. Germline loops: CDR1 LGHNT, CDR2 FRNRAP. Germline trimming cut 5 bases from V and 5 bases from J; bases unmatched to any gene: 8. The CDR3 has 16 residues. Drawing the rest from reference TRBV12-5 and TRBJ2-1, the complete variable domain is DARVTQTPRHKVTEMGQEVTMRCQPILGHNTVFWYRQTMMQGLELLAYFRNRAPLDDSGMPKDRFSAEMPDATLATLKIQPSEPRDSAVYFCASGPAPGQGDNEQFFGPGTRLTVL.

The chain links TRBV2 to TRBJ2-3; D perhaps matches TRBD2 (6 bases). CDR1 is SNHLY and CDR2 is FYNNEI in the germline V gene. The V end was cut by 11 bases, the J end by 0 bases, with 9 bases between. This CDR3 is 12 amino acids long. The CDR3 DNA reads TGTGCCGGGGGGACTAGCACAGATACGCAGTATTTT. The encoded protein is CAGGTSTDTQYF. Combining the CDR3 with reference TRBV2 and TRBJ2-3 gives the whole variable domain EPEVTQTPSHQVTQMGQEVILRCVPISNHLYFYWYRQILGQKVEFLVSFYNNEISEKSEIFDDQFSVERPDGSNFTLKIRSTKLEDSAMYFCAGGTSTDTQYFGPGTRLTVL.

This chain joins TRBV6-5 and TRBJ2-7; the match to TRBD2 covers 7 bases. Trimming cost V 1 base and J 0 bases; bases outside gene matches: 3. Germline V gene lookup returns CDR1 MNHEY and CDR2 SVGAGI. CDR3 length: 15 residues. The CDR3 here is CASSYWRESSYEQYF. The CDR3 DNA sequence: TGTGCCAGCAGTTACTGGCGGGAGAGCTCCTACGAGCAGTACTTC.

The rearrangement links TRBV21-1 to TRBJ2-7; TRBD2, the D gene given by the table, was not confirmed from the DNA. TRBV21-1 is an annotated pseudogene. The CDR3 extends over 15 amino acids. The CDR3 bases are TGTGCCAGCAGCAGGCGACTAGCGGGGACCTACGAGCAGTACTTC. This gives the protein CASSRRLAGTYEQYF.